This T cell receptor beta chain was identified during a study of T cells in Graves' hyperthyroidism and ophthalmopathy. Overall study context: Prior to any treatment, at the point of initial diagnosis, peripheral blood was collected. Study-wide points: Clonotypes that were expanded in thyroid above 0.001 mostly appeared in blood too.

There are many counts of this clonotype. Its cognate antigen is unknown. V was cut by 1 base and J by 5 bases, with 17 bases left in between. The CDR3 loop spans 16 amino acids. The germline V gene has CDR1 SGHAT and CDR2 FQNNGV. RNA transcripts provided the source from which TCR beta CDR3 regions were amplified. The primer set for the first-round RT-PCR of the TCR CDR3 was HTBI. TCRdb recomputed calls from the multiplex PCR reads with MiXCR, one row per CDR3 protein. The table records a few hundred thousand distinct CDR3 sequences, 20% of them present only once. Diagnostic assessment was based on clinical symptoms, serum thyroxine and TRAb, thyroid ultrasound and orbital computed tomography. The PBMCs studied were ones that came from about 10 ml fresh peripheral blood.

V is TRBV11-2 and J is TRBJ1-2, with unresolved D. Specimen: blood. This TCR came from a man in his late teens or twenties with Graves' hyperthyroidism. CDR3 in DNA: TGTGCCAGCAGCTTAGTCCAAGGAACTCACGTTTATGGCTACACCTTC. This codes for CASSLVQGTHVYGYTF.